This TCR beta chain derives from a study of cytomegalovirus exposure and HLA in healthy donors. Germline V lookup: CDR1 SGHDN, CDR2 FVKESK. Germline trimming cut 0 bases from V and 4 bases from J; bases unmatched to any gene: 33. CDR3 length: 24 residues. Primers for the PCR totalled 60 Vbeta and 13 Jbeta. Profiled with immunoSEQ multiplex PCR; TCRdb holds only in-frame clones, not every one. The sample carries 100,000 to 150,000 clones, more than 70% recorded once. The gene calls are TRBV14 and TRBJ2-7, with 7 positions matching TRBD1. Material for sequencing was PBMCs. This sequence originates from a male donor in good health and CMV-seronegative. CDR3 region: CASSQEEVYPFRDRSARNPYEQYF. CDR3 in DNA: TGTGCCAGCAGCCAAGAGGAGGTCTACCCTTTCCGGGACAGATCTGCCAGAAATCCGTACGAGCAGTACTTC.